These 19 T cell receptor beta chains were all obtained from the same sample, sequenced in a study of graft-versus-host responses after intestinal transplantation. Intraepithelial lymphocytes and lamina propria lymphocytes were released through processing of graft tissue. Clones were read by immunoSEQ multiplex PCR, and TCRdb kept only the in-frame ones, dropping some. The data contain roughly 14,000 clones, roughly 74% of them singletons. Sequences were derived from ileum tissue, sampled 14 days after transplant. These receptors all come from a human patient who received an intestinal transplant, so some T cells may come from the graft donor.

The chain uses TRBV4-1 and TRBJ2-4; either TRBD1 or TRBD2 may supply D (7 bases each). Per germline, CDR1 MGHRA and CDR2 YSYEKL. This CDR3 region has 14 residues. V was clipped by 1 base and J by 8 bases, with 12 bases between them. The CDR3 protein is CASSQAGGEHIQYF. Written as DNA, the CDR3 is TGCGCCAGCAGCCAAGCAGGGGGGGAACACATTCAGTACTTC.

The chain has TRBV5-5 and TRBJ2-7; 10 positions match TRBD1. There are 16 residues in the CDR3. J gave up 3 bases and V 4 bases, and 10 bases lay outside the gene matches. Looked up from germline, CDR1 is SGHKS and CDR2 is YYEKEE (reference sequence). The CDR3 nucleotides are TGTGCCAGCAGCCGTGACAGGGGGCCGCGGCTCTACGAGCAGTACTTC. This gives the protein CASSRDRGPRLYEQYF.

The chain employs TRBV4-1 and TRBJ2-1, with 7 bases that match TRBD2. The germline V gene encodes CDR1 MGHRA and CDR2 YSYEKL. The CDR3 has 16 residues. The ends lost 4 bases at V and 2 bases at J; junction bases unmatched: 8. CDR3 in amino acids: CASSRELGGTYNEQFF. CDR3 nucleotides: TGCGCCAGCAGCCGAGAATTGGGGGGGACCTACAATGAGCAGTTCTTC.

This clone was recorded once. The genes are TRBV19 and TRBJ2-1; TRBD2 aligns across 9 bases. Germline V gives CDR1 LNHDA, CDR2 SQIVND (reference sequence). This CDR3 region has 15 residues. J gave up 4 bases and V 3 bases, and 4 bases lay outside the gene matches. The CDR3 protein is CASSMATSGYNEQFF. CDR3 DNA sequence: TGTGCCAGTAGTATGGCGACTAGCGGATACAATGAGCAGTTCTTC.

The V and J genes are TRBV6-5 and TRBJ1-1; D remains unclear. Germline V lookup: CDR1 MNHEY, CDR2 SVGAGI. The CDR3 is 13 residues long. Trimming shortened V by 4 bases and J by 7 bases, and 13 bases separated the two germline ends. CDR3 region: CASSFEGASEAFF. CDR3 DNA sequence: TGTGCCAGCAGTTTCGAGGGAGCGAGTGAAGCTTTCTTT.

The chain employs TRBV7-6 and TRBJ2-1, with 10 bases aligning to TRBD2. V shed 1 base, J shed 5 bases, and the junction held 8 bases outside the gene matches. The CDR3 sequence is 17 residues long. Germline V gene lookup returns CDR1 SGHVS and CDR2 FNYEAQ. DNA of the CDR3: TGTGCCAGCAGCTTAGTTGGGACTAGCGACCTTGACAATGAGCAGTTCTTC. Amino acid sequence: CASSLVGTSDLDNEQFF.

The chain is built from TRBV19 and TRBJ2-1; the D gene could be TRBD1 or TRBD2 (6 bases each). Trimming pared 7 bases from V and 2 bases from J, leaving 15 bases between. This CDR3 contains 15 residues. Germline CDR1 and CDR2: LNHDA and SQIVND (reference sequence). The CDR3 bases are TGTGCCAGTAAGATGGCGGGACACCCCTACAATGAGCAGTTCTTC. This encodes CASKMAGHPYNEQFF.

The chain recombines TRBV27 with TRBJ2-5; 9 bases line up with TRBD1. CDR3 size: 13 residues. Germline CDR1 reads MNHEY; CDR2 reads SMNVEV (reference sequence). V gave up 6 bases and J gave up 5 bases; unmatched junction bases: 4. The CDR3 sequence: CASRKGQGETQYF. In nucleotides, the CDR3 is TGTGCCAGCAGGAAAGGACAGGGGGAGACCCAGTACTTC.

V is TRBV5-4 and J is TRBJ2-5, with TRBD2 matching 9 bases. The CDR3 extends over 16 amino acids. The junction had 8 bases not matched to a gene; V was cut back by 0 bases and J by 5 bases. Looked up from germline, CDR1 is SGHNT and CDR2 is YYREEE (reference sequence). The CDR3 DNA follows: TGTGCCAGCAGCTTGGCCGCTAGCGGGGCGTTTGAGACCCAGTACTTC. Its translation: CASSLAASGAFETQYF. The full variable domain, its missing parts supplied by reference TRBV5-4 and TRBJ2-5, is ETGVTQSPTHLIKTRGQQVTLRCSSQSGHNTVSWYQQALGQGPQFIFQYYREEENGRGNFPPRFSGLQFPNYSSELNVNALELDDSALYLCASSLAASGAFETQYFGPGTRLLVL.

In its sample, this clone was seen a few times. The rearrangement uses TRBV27 and TRBJ1-2; possible D gene TRBD1, 5 bases. The CDR3 has 12 residues. The ends were cut back, 5 bases at V and 5 bases at J, with 9 bases in the middle. Germline V gene sequence: CDR1 MNHEY, CDR2 SMNVEV (reference sequence). In nucleotides, the CDR3 is TGTGCCAGCAGTGCCGCAGGGTATGGCTACACCTTC. This sequence encodes CASSAAGYGYTF.

This chain links TRBV2 with TRBJ2-7, with D possibly being TRBD1 (5 bases). Deletions cut 9 bases from V and 6 bases from J, with 18 bases between. Germline V gene lookup returns CDR1 SNHLY and CDR2 FYNNEI. CDR3 size: 13 residues. In DNA, the CDR3 is TGTGCCAGTGGCAAGGAATGGGGCTCCGAGCAGTACTTC. Protein: CASGKEWGSEQYF.

The J gene is TRBJ2-7, the V gene TRBV5-1; D unclear. The length of the CDR3 is 14 residues. Per germline, CDR1 SGHRS and CDR2 YFSETQ. Deletions cut 2 bases from V and 0 bases from J, with 9 bases between. The CDR3 is CASSLEDPSYEQYF. CDR3 bases: TGCGCCAGCAGCTTAGAGGACCCCTCCTACGAGCAGTACTTC.

The rearrangement joins TRBV7-6 to TRBJ2-2; 10 bases are a match to TRBD2. Looked up from germline, CDR1 is SGHVS and CDR2 is FNYEAQ. Trimming removed 6 bases from V and 7 bases from J; junction bases left unmatched: 5. The CDR3 loop spans 14 amino acids. The CDR3 DNA follows: TGTGCCAGCAGAGCTAGCGGGGGCGGCGGGGAGCTGTTTTTT. It translates to CASRASGGGGELFF.

As to this clone: The junction shows a germline mismatch at one end, possibly a read error. This sequence joins TRBV28 and TRBJ2-1, with unresolved D. Germline loops: CDR1 MDHEN, CDR2 SYDVKM. CDR3 size: 15 residues. The CDR3 region has the DNA TGTGCCAGCAGTTTACCCCGAAGGATGTACACTGAGCAGTTCTTC. Protein: CASSLPRRMYTEQFF.

V and J are TRBV6-5 and TRBJ2-5; TRBD1 or TRBD2 may be the D gene (5 bases each). The J call could be wrong; TRBJ2-7 is a better fit for the DNA end. The CDR3 loop spans 12 amino acids. Germline values: CDR1 MNHEY, CDR2 SVGAGI. CDR3 residues: CASRGRVYEQYF. The CDR3 DNA sequence: TGTGCCAGCAGGGGACGGGTCTACGAGCAGTACTTC.

The gene calls are TRBV4-2 and TRBJ2-7; D possibly matches TRBD1 or TRBD2 (5 bases each). This CDR3 region has 15 residues. V was pared by 0 bases and J by 0 bases, with 9 bases between. CDR1 and CDR2 from the germline V gene are LGHNA and YNFKEQ. The CDR3 DNA reads TGTGCCAGCAGCCAAGATAGGGACCCCTCCTACGAGCAGTACTTC. As protein: CASSQDRDPSYEQYF.

The chain is built from TRBV6-6 and TRBJ2-5; D is undetermined. Germline CDR1 MNHNY, CDR2 SVGAGI (reference sequence). The CDR3 contains 14 residues. The V and J ends lost 0 bases and 4 bases respectively, with 9 bases between them. The CDR3 DNA reads TGTGCCAGCAGTTACTCGGCGAATGGAGAGACCCAGTACTTC. Residues: CASSYSANGETQYF.

This clone has a single count. CDR3 region: CASSPKRLAGGQDTQYF. The CDR3 coding sequence is TGTGCCAGCAGCCCCAAACGACTAGCGGGGGGGCAAGATACGCAGTATTTT. The chain has TRBV7-9 and TRBJ2-3; TRBD2 agrees at 14 bases. Per the germline V gene, CDR1 is SEHNR and CDR2 is FQNEAQ (reference sequence). The CDR3 covers 17 residues. V dropped 5 bases and J dropped 5; count of bases not matched to a gene: 9.

The rearrangement uses TRBV23-1 and TRBJ2-1; 15 bases align to TRBD2. TRBV23-1 is flagged as an ORF with uncertain function. V shed 2 bases and J 6 bases; nucleotides not matched to a gene: 5. This CDR3 has 17 amino acids. The CDR3 here is CASSQQGGLAGGNEQFF. CDR3 bases: TGCGCCAGCAGTCAACAGGGGGGACTAGCGGGAGGCAATGAGCAGTTCTTC.